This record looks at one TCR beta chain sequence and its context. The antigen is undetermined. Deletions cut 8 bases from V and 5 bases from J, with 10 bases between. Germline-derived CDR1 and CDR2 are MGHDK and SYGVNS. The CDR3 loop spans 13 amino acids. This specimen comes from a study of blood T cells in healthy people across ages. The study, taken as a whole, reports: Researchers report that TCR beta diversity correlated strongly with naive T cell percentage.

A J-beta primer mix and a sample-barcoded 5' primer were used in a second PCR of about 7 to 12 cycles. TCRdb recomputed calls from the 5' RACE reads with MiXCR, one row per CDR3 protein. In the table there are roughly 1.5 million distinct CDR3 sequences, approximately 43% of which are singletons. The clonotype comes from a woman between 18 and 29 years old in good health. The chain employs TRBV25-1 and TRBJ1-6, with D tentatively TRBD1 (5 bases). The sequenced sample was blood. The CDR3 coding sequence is TGTGCCAGCTCAGGGTGGGATAATTCACCCCTCCACTTT. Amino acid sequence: CASSGWDNSPLHF.